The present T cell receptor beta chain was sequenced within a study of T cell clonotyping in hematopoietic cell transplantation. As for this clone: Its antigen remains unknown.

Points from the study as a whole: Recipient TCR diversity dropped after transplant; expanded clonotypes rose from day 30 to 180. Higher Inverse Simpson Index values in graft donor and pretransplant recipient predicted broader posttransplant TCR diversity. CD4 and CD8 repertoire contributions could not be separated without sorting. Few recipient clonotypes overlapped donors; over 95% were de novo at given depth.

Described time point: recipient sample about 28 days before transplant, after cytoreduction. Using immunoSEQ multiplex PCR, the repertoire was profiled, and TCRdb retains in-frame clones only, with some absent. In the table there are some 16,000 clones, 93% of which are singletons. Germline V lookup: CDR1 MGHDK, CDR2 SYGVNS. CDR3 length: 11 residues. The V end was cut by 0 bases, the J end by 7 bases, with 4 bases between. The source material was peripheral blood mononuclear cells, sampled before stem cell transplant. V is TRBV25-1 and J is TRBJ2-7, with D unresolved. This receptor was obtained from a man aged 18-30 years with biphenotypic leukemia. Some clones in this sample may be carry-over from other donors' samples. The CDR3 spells CASSEYVEQYF. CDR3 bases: TGTGCCAGCAGTGAATACGTGGAGCAGTACTTC.